This is a list of T cell receptor beta chains from one sample in a study of follicular helper T cells after annual influenza vaccination. Repertoires were generated with immunoSEQ multiplex PCR, while TCRdb's copy carries only in-frame clones and drops some. This table holds about 14,000 clones, about four fifths found once. The source material was CXCR5- memory CD4+ T cells sorted from blood, sampled on the day of influenza vaccination. These receptors were collected from an adult who received the influenza vaccine. Each CDR3 is given with its conserved first and last residue. The order of the fields is clone size, J gene, V gene, D gene, CDR3 DNA, CDR3 protein. The D gene is left open where the match is weak. Clone size appears in some rows only: once, few, many, or a class for an expanded clone.

abundance: NA; j_gene: TRBJ2-3; v_gene: TRBV5-1; d_gene: NA; CDR3nt: TGCGCCAGCAGCGGCGCGGGGAGCACAGATACGCAGTATTTT; CDR3aa: CASSGAGSTDTQYF
abundance: NA; j_gene: TRBJ2-1; v_gene: TRBV20-1; d_gene: NA; CDR3nt: TGCAGTGCGACTGAGCAGTTCTTC; CDR3aa: CSATEQFF
abundance: NA; j_gene: TRBJ2-6; v_gene: TRBV4-1; d_gene: TRBD1; CDR3nt: TGCGCCAGCAGCCAATGGACAGGGGAACGTGCCCCTGGGGCCAACGTCCTGACTTTC; CDR3aa: CASSQWTGERAPGANVLTF
abundance: once; j_gene: TRBJ1-1; v_gene: TRBV9; d_gene: NA; CDR3nt: TGTGCCAGCAGCCCCCGAATAAACACTGAAGCTTTCTTT; CDR3aa: CASSPRINTEAFF
abundance: NA; j_gene: TRBJ1-6; v_gene: TRBV27; d_gene: NA; CDR3nt: TGTGCCACGTGGGGTATTTCAGAGCCCTCTAATTCACCCCTCCACTTT; CDR3aa: CATWGISEPSNSPLHF
abundance: NA; j_gene: TRBJ2-1; v_gene: TRBV28; d_gene: TRBD2; CDR3nt: TGTGCCAGCAGTTTAAAGCCCGCCAGTGGTAGCGGGGGGGCCGTAGAGCAGTTCTTC; CDR3aa: CASSLKPASGSGGAVEQFF
abundance: NA; j_gene: TRBJ1-3; v_gene: TRBV7-2; d_gene: TRBD1; CDR3nt: TGTGCCAGCAGCTTTCGGACAGGGACCCAAAACACCATATATTTT; CDR3aa: CASSFRTGTQNTIYF
abundance: NA; j_gene: TRBJ1-2; v_gene: TRBV2; d_gene: TRBD1; CDR3nt: TGTGCCAGCCGAGACAGGGACCAAGCTAACTATGGCTACACCTTC; CDR3aa: CASRDRDQANYGYTF
abundance: NA; j_gene: TRBJ2-5; v_gene: TRBV5-1; d_gene: TRBD2; CDR3nt: TGCGCCAGCAGCTTGGCCGGGAGGAGTAAACAAGAGACCCAGTACTTC; CDR3aa: CASSLAGRSKQETQYF
abundance: NA; j_gene: TRBJ1-5; v_gene: TRBV16; d_gene: NA; CDR3nt: TGTGCCAGCAGCCAGGGGTCTCGGGGCAATCAGCCCCAGCATTTT; CDR3aa: CASSQGSRGNQPQHF
abundance: few; j_gene: TRBJ1-6; v_gene: TRBV10-3; d_gene: TRBD1; CDR3nt: TGTGCCATCAGTGATGGGACAGGGGGCAATTCACCCCTCCACTTT; CDR3aa: CAISDGTGGNSPLHF
abundance: NA; j_gene: TRBJ1-6; v_gene: TRBV19; d_gene: NA; CDR3nt: TGTGCCAGTAGTATTGGTGACAACGCATCTAATTCACCCCTCCACTTT; CDR3aa: CASSIGDNASNSPLHF
abundance: NA; j_gene: TRBJ2-5; v_gene: TRBV7-2; d_gene: NA; CDR3nt: TGTGCCAGCAGCCCCTTCGCCCCTGGGGTACAAGAGACCCAGTACTTC; CDR3aa: CASSPFAPGVQETQYF